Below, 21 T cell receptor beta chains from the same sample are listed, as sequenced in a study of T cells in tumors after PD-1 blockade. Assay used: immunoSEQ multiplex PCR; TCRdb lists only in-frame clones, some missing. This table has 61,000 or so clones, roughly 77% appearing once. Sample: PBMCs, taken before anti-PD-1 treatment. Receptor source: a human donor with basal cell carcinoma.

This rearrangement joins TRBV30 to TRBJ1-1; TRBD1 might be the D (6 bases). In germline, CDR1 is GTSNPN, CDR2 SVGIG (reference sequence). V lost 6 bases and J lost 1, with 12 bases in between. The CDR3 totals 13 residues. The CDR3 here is CACLTGWNTEAFF. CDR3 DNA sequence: TGTGCCTGTCTAACAGGGTGGAACACTGAAGCTTTCTTT.

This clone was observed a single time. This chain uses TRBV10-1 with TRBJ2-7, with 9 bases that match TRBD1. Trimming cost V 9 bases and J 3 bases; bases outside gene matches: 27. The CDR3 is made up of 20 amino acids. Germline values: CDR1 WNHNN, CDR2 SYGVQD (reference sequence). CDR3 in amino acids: CARKDWDRDPSFVHYYEQYF. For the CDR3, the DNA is TGCGCCAGAAAAGATTGGGACAGGGATCCTTCCTTCGTCCATTACTACGAGCAGTACTTC.

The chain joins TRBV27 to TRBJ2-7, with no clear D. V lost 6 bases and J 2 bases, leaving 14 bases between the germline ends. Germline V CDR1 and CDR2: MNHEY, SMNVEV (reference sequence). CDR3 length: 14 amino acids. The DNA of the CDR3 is TGTGCCAGCAGCCCTACATCCTATCCCTACGAGCAGTACTTC. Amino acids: CASSPTSYPYEQYF.

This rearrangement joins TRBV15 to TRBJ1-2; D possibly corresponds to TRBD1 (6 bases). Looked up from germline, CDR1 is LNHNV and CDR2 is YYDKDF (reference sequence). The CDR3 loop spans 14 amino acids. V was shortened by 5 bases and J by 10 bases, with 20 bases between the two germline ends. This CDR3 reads CATSGGGTRIAYTF. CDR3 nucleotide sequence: TGTGCCACCAGCGGGGGCGGGACAAGGATTGCCTACACCTTC.

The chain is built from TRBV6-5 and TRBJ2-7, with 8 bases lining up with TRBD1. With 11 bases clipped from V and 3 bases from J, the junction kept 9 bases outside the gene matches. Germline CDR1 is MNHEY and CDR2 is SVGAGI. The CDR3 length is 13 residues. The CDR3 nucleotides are TGTGCCGTGGGGACAGGACTACTCTACGAGCAGTACTTC. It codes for CAVGTGLLYEQYF.

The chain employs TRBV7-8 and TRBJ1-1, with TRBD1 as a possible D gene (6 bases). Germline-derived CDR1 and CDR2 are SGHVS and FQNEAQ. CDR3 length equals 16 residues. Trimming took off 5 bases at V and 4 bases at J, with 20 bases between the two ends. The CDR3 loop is CASSRRGGIFITEAFF. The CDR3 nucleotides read TGTGCCAGCAGCCGAAGGGGGGGAATTTTTATCACTGAAGCTTTCTTT.

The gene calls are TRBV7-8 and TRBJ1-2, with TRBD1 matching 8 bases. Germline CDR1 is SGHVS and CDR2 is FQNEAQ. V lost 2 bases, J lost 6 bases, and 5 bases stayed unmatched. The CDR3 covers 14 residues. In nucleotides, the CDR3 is TGTGCCAGCAGCTTAACAGGGGGGATAGATGGCTACACCTTC. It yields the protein CASSLTGGIDGYTF.

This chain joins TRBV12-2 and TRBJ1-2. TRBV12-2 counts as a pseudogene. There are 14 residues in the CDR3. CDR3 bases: TGTGCAAGTCGCTTAGGGGGTCAGGCCGGTGGCTACACCTTC. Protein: CASRLGGQAGGYTF.

CDR3 residues: CASSYAQGQGGTEAFF. The CDR3 nucleotides are TGTGCCAGCAGTTACGCCCAGGGCCAAGGTGGCACTGAAGCTTTCTTT. This chain connects TRBV6-6 to TRBJ1-1, with a tentative D call TRBD1 (5 bases). V was cut by 2 bases and J by 4 bases, with 17 bases left in between. Per germline, CDR1 MNHNY and CDR2 SVGAGI (reference sequence). The CDR3 totals 16 residues.

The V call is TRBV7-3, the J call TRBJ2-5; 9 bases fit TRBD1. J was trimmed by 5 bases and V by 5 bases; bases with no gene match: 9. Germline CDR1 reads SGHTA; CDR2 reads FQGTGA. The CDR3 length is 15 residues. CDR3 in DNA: TGTGCCAGCAGCACACAGGGGGCCTTGGGGGAGACCCAGTACTTC. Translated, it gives CASSTQGALGETQYF.

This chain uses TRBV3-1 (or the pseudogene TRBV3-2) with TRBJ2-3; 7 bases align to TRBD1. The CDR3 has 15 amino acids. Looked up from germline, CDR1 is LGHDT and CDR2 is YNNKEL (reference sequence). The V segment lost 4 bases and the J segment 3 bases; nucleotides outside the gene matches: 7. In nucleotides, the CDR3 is TGTGCCAGCAGCCCCTGGACAGGAATTACAGATACGCAGTATTTT. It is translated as CASSPWTGITDTQYF.

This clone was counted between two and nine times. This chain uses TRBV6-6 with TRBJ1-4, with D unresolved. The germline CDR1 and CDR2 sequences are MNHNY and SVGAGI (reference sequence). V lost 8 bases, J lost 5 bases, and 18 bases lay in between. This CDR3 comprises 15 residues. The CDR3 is CASDDPGRRNEKLFF. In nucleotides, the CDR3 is TGTGCCAGCGACGACCCGGGCAGGAGGAATGAAAAACTGTTTTTT.

CDR3 bases: TGTGCCAGCAGCAAACCAGGGGGGAACACTGAAGCTTTCTTT. Translating it yields CASSKPGGNTEAFF. The chain links TRBV6-5 to TRBJ1-1; TRBD1 aligns across 7 bases. Germline V gene data show CDR1 as MNHEY and CDR2 as SVGAGI. CDR3 length equals 14 residues. The J segment lost 1 base and the V segment lost 6 bases, leaving 5 bases of the junction unmatched.

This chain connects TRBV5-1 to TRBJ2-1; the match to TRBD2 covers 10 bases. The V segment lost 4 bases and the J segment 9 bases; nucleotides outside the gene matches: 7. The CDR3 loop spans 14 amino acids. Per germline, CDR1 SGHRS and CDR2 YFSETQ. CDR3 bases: TGCGCCAGCAGCCGCCAAGCGGGGGGGATTGAGCAGTTCTTC. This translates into CASSRQAGGIEQFF.

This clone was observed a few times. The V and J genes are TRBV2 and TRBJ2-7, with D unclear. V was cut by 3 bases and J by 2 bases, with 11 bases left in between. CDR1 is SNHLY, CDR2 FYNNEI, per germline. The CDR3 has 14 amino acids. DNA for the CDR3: TGTGCCAGCAGTGAGGTCAGTCTGGCCTACGAGCAGTACTTC. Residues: CASSEVSLAYEQYF.

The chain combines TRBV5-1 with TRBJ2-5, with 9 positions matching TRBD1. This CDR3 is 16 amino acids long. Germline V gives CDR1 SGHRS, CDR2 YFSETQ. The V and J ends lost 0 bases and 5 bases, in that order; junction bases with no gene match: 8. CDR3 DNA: TGCGCCAGCAGCTTGGGGGACAGGGCTCACGGGGAGACCCAGTACTTC. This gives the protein CASSLGDRAHGETQYF. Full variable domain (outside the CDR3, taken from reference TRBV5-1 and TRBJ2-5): KAGVTQTPRYLIKTRGQQVTLSCSPISGHRSVSWYQQTPGQGLQFLFEYFSETQRNKGNFPGRFSGRQFSNSRSEMNVSTLELGDSALYLCASSLGDRAHGETQYFGPGTRLLVL.

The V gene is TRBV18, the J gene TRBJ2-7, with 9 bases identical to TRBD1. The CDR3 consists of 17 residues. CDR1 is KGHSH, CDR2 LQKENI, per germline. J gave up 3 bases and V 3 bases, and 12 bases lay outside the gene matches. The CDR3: CASSPIPGQGGFYEQYF. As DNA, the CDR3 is TGTGCCAGCTCACCGATTCCGGGACAGGGTGGTTTCTACGAGCAGTACTTC. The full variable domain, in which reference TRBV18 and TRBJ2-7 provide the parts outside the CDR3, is NAGVMQNPRHLVRRRGQEARLRCSPMKGHSHVYWYRQLPEEGLKFMVYLQKENIIDESGMPKERFSAEFPKEGPSILRIQQVVRGDSAAYFCASSPIPGQGGFYEQYFGPGTRLTVT.

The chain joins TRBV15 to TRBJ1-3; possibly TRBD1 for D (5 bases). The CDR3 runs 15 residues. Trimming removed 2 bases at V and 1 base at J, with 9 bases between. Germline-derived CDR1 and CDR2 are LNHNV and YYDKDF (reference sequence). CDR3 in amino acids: CATSRRDASGNTIYF. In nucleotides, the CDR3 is TGTGCCACCAGCAGAAGGGACGCTTCTGGAAACACCATATATTTT.

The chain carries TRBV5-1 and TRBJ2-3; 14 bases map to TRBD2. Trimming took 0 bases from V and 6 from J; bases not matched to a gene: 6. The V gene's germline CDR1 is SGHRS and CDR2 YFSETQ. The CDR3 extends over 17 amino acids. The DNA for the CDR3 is TGCGCCAGCAGCTTGGAGGGACTAGCGGGGGCTAGCGATACGCAGTATTTT. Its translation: CASSLEGLAGASDTQYF.

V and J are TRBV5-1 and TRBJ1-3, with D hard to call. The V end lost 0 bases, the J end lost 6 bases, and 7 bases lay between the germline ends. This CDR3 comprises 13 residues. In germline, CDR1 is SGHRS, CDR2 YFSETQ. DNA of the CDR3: TGCGCCAGCAGCTTGGGAGGTTTAAACACCATATATTTT. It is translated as CASSLGGLNTIYF.

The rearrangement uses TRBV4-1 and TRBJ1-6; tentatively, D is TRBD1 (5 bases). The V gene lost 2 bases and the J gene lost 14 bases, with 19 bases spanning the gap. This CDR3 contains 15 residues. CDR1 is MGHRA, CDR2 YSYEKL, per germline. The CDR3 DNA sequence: TGCGCCAGCAGCCAATTGGGGTATAGGGGAAGGACCCTCCACTTT. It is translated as CASSQLGYRGRTLHF.